Listed here are 29 T cell receptor beta chains from one sample, sequenced in a study of beta chain features in type 1 diabetes. TCRB transcripts that were expressed got sequenced, as all of the isolated RNA had been reverse transcribed. Sequenced by immunoSEQ multiplex PCR; TCRdb stores in-frame clones only, minus some. The table records 110,000 to 150,000 clones, about 7.1% of them present only once. What was sequenced was central memory CD4+ T cells from blood. Receptors originate from a woman in her 30s in good health.

This clone has just a few counts. The chain has TRBV5-4 and TRBJ2-7; 10 nucleotides align to TRBD2. The CDR3 is made up of 14 amino acids. Per germline, CDR1 SGHNT and CDR2 YYREEE (reference sequence). Trimming cost V 2 bases and J 7 bases; bases outside gene matches: 6. In DNA form, the CDR3 reads TGTGCCAGCAGCTTCCTAGCGGGAGATCGGGAGCAGTACTTC. This translates into CASSFLAGDREQYF.

V gene TRBV9 combines with J gene TRBJ2-1; 7 bases agree with TRBD2. The J segment lost 9 bases and the V segment lost 0 bases, leaving 15 bases of the junction unmatched. Germline V lookup: CDR1 SGDLS, CDR2 YYNGEE. The CDR3 is 17 residues long. The CDR3 bases are TGTGCCAGCAGCGTAGCCACGGCTGCGGGAGTACAATTTGAGCAGTTCTTC. Amino acid sequence: CASSVATAAGVQFEQFF.

This chain joins TRBV7-6 and TRBJ2-1, with 10 positions matching TRBD1. Trimming cost V 1 base and J 9 bases; bases outside gene matches: 9. This CDR3 contains 16 residues. Germline CDR1 SGHVS, CDR2 FNYEAQ. The CDR3 spells CASSLGLGTGDGEQFF. The CDR3 coding sequence is TGTGCCAGCAGCTTAGGCCTCGGGACAGGGGATGGTGAGCAGTTCTTC. Drawing the rest from reference TRBV7-6 and TRBJ2-1, the complete variable domain is GAGVSQSPRYKVTKRGQDVALRCDPISGHVSLYWYRQALGQGPEFLTYFNYEAQQDKSGLPNDRFSAERPEGSISTLTIQRTEQRDSAMYRCASSLGLGTGDGEQFFGPGTRLTVL.

This clone has just a few counts. The chain joins TRBV15 to TRBJ2-2; 10 bases map to TRBD1. Per the germline V gene, CDR1 is LNHNV and CDR2 is YYDKDF (reference sequence). The CDR3 runs 16 residues. Losses at the gene ends were 3 bases for V and 3 bases for J; bases not matched to a gene: 4. The CDR3 DNA reads as TGTGCCACCAGCAGGGGACAGGGGCAGGACACCGGGGAGCTGTTTTTT. As protein: CATSRGQGQDTGELFF.

The chain links TRBV28 to TRBJ1-4, with 7 positions matching TRBD1. The CDR3 extends over 12 amino acids. J gave up 10 bases and V 6 bases, and 5 bases lay outside the gene matches. CDR1 MDHEN and CDR2 SYDVKM come from the germline V gene. CDR3 sequence reads: CASSLGQTKLFF. CDR3 in DNA: TGTGCCAGCAGCCTGGGACAGACAAAACTGTTTTTT.

This chain connects TRBV25-1 to TRBJ2-3; TRBD2 matches 9 bases. V shed 4 bases and J 6 bases; nucleotides not matched to a gene: 14. The length of the CDR3 is 17 residues. The germline gives CDR1 MGHDK, CDR2 SYGVNS. Written as DNA, the CDR3 is TGTGCCAGCAGTGGGGGGTCTAGCGGGACCCATAAGGATACGCAGTATTTT. Its translation is CASSGGSSGTHKDTQYF.

In its sample, this clone was seen many times. The chain employs TRBV13 and TRBJ1-2, with 7 bases matching TRBD1. Per germline, CDR1 PRHDT and CDR2 FYEKMQ (reference sequence). CDR3 length equals 13 residues. The V segment lost 4 bases and the J segment 4 bases; nucleotides outside the gene matches: 3. The CDR3 nucleotides read TGTGCCAGCAGCTCAGGGGACAGCTATGGCTACACCTTC. Translation gives CASSSGDSYGYTF. The full variable domain, its missing parts supplied by reference TRBV13 and TRBJ1-2, is AAGVIQSPRHLIKEKRETATLKCYPIPRHDTVYWYQQGPGQDPQFLISFYEKMQSDKGSIPDRFSAQQFSDYHSELNMSSLELGDSALYFCASSSGDSYGYTFGSGTRLTVV.

The chain employs TRBV5-1 and TRBJ2-3, with D possibly matching TRBD1 (5 bases). Germline assignment: CDR1 SGHRS and CDR2 YFSETQ. The CDR3 is 15 amino acids. V was cut by 3 bases and J by 4 bases, with 15 bases left in between. The CDR3 reads CASSSMGIGADTQYF. CDR3 in DNA: TGCGCCAGCAGCTCGATGGGCATAGGGGCAGATACGCAGTATTTT.

This clone was recorded a few times. The chain couples TRBV28 to TRBJ1-5; 8 bases map to TRBD1. The CDR3 has 13 amino acids. Germline V CDR1 and CDR2: MDHEN, SYDVKM. V dropped 5 bases and J dropped 6; count of bases not matched to a gene: 3. The CDR3 DNA is TGTGCCAGCAGTGGACAGGGTATTCAGCCCCAGCATTTT. The encoded protein is CASSGQGIQPQHF.

This clone was recorded a few times. The chain is built from TRBV7-2 and TRBJ2-5; 11 nucleotides align to TRBD2. The CDR3 length is 15 residues. Germline loops: CDR1 SGHTA, CDR2 FQGNSA. The V segment lost 5 bases and the J segment 1 base; nucleotides outside the gene matches: 3. CDR3 sequence reads: CASSIGLAGQETQYF. The CDR3 region has the DNA TGTGCCAGCAGCATTGGACTAGCGGGCCAAGAGACCCAGTACTTC.

The V gene is TRBV28, the J gene TRBJ1-1; unclear D gene. CDR1 and CDR2 from the germline V gene are MDHEN and SYDVKM. Trimming stripped 1 base from V and 1 base from J, with 7 bases between. The CDR3 is 14 residues long. CDR3 nucleotides: TGTGCCAGCAGTTTATTAGCGGGGAACACTGAAGCTTTCTTT. Protein: CASSLLAGNTEAFF.

V and J are TRBV7-9 and TRBJ2-3; D is unresolved. Per germline, CDR1 SEHNR and CDR2 FQNEAQ (reference sequence). CDR3 length: 14 residues. V was trimmed by 5 bases and J by 2 bases, leaving 11 bases between them. The CDR3 bases are TGTGCCAGCAGCAACAACGGGTACACAGATACGCAGTATTTT. Protein sequence: CASSNNGYTDTQYF.

The chain links TRBV28 to TRBJ2-2; D remains unclear. The germline CDR1 and CDR2 sequences are MDHEN and SYDVKM. Trimming removed 4 bases from V and 0 bases from J, with 6 bases in between. The CDR3 sequence is 14 residues long. CDR3 region: CASSSPANTGELFF. As DNA, the CDR3 is TGTGCCAGCAGTTCTCCCGCGAACACCGGGGAGCTGTTTTTT.

Only a few counts were recorded for this clone. This rearrangement joins TRBV7-9 to TRBJ2-7; D perhaps matches TRBD1 (5 bases). The CDR3 is 14 amino acids. With 1 base removed from V and 3 bases from J, the gap between germline ends came to 10 bases. The germline V gene has CDR1 SEHNR and CDR2 FQNEAQ (reference sequence). CDR3 region: CASSLVGHSYEQYF. The DNA of the CDR3 is TGTGCCAGCAGCTTAGTGGGGCACAGCTACGAGCAGTACTTC.

This rearrangement joins TRBV9 to TRBJ1-1; 11 bases are shared with TRBD1. Germline CDR1 reads SGDLS; CDR2 reads YYNGEE. The CDR3 totals 14 residues. Trimming took 4 bases from V and 7 from J; bases not matched to a gene: 6. CDR3 protein: CASSPDRGRGEAFF. The CDR3 bases are TGTGCCAGCAGCCCGGACAGGGGGCGAGGTGAAGCTTTCTTT.

This clone has only a few counts. The chain employs TRBV19 and TRBJ2-7; 8 nucleotides agree with TRBD2. The CDR3 has 15 amino acids. Germline-derived CDR1 and CDR2 are LNHDA and SQIVND (reference sequence). Trimming took 2 bases from V and 4 from J; bases not matched to a gene: 7. In DNA form, the CDR3 reads TGTGCCAGTAGTATATCCCGGGCTAGCGGGTACGAGCAGTACTTC. Translating it yields CASSISRASGYEQYF. The whole variable domain, filled in from reference TRBV19 and TRBJ2-7, reads DGGITQSPKYLFRKEGQNVTLSCEQNLNHDAMYWYRQDPGQGLRLIYYSQIVNDFQKGDIAEGYSVSREKKESFPLTVTSAQKNPTAFYLCASSISRASGYEQYFGPGTRLTVT.

The rearrangement uses TRBV4-3 and TRBJ1-5; TRBD1 agrees at 7 bases. There are 17 residues in the CDR3. J was trimmed by 2 bases and V by 0 bases; bases with no gene match: 7. Germline assignment: CDR1 LGHNA and CDR2 YSLEER. CDR3 region: CASSQDATTGRNQPQHF. CDR3 nucleotides: TGCGCCAGCAGCCAAGATGCCACGACAGGGCGCAATCAGCCCCAGCATTTT.

The chain recombines TRBV28 with TRBJ1-4; 9 positions match TRBD1. The V gene end was trimmed by 7 bases and the J gene end by 7 bases; junction bases not matched to a gene: 7. Germline lookup yields CDR1 MDHEN and CDR2 SYDVKM. This CDR3 region has 14 residues. The CDR3: CASNTQGAGEKLFF. The DNA of the CDR3 is TGTGCCAGCAACACACAGGGGGCGGGTGAAAAACTGTTTTTT.

This clone was counted at least ten times. The chain joins TRBV19 to TRBJ2-4; a possible D gene is TRBD2 (5 bases). This CDR3 comprises 12 residues. CDR1 LNHDA and CDR2 SQIVND come from the germline V gene (reference sequence). With 7 bases removed from V and 8 bases from J, the gap between germline ends came to 12 bases. CDR3 nucleotide sequence: TGTGCCAGTAACGCGGTGAGGGACATTCAGTACTTC. It codes for CASNAVRDIQYF. Combining the CDR3 with reference TRBV19 and TRBJ2-4 gives the whole variable domain DGGITQSPKYLFRKEGQNVTLSCEQNLNHDAMYWYRQDPGQGLRLIYYSQIVNDFQKGDIAEGYSVSREKKESFPLTVTSAQKNPTAFYLCASNAVRDIQYFGAGTRLSVL.

This clone was picked up a small number of times. The rearrangement joins TRBV28 to TRBJ1-1, with 7 bases fitting TRBD1. The CDR3 totals 17 residues. Germline V gene sequence: CDR1 MDHEN, CDR2 SYDVKM. The V and J ends lost 5 bases and 7 bases, in that order; junction bases with no gene match: 19. This CDR3 is CASSLHTRDRDNREAFF. CDR3 DNA: TGTGCCAGCAGTCTACACACCCGGGACAGAGATAACCGTGAAGCTTTCTTT.

This clone was seen more than once but under ten times. The chain links TRBV30 to TRBJ2-1, with TRBD2 identical over 7 bases. The CDR3 has 14 residues. Trimming cost V 7 bases and J 8 bases; bases outside gene matches: 14. CDR1 and CDR2 (germline): GTSNPN, SVGIG (reference sequence). The CDR3 here is CASLRGSGFYEQFF. DNA for the CDR3: TGTGCCTCATTACGGGGTAGCGGGTTCTATGAGCAGTTCTTC. The whole variable domain, remainder taken from reference TRBV30 and TRBJ2-1, is SQTIHQWPATLVQPVGSPLSLECTVEGTSNPNLYWYRQAAGRGLQLLFYSVGIGQISSEVPQNLSASRPQDRQFILSSKKLLLSDSGFYLCASLRGSGFYEQFFGPGTRLTVL.

This clone was detected a few times. The chain is built from TRBV28 and TRBJ2-1; D may be TRBD2 (6 bases). The CDR3 length is 16 residues. Germline CDR1 MDHEN, CDR2 SYDVKM. The V end was cut by 6 bases, the J end by 2 bases, with 17 bases between. The CDR3 sequence is CASSPPEGSTYNEQFF. The DNA of the CDR3 is TGTGCCAGCAGCCCCCCGGAGGGGAGTACCTACAATGAGCAGTTCTTC.

The chain carries TRBV7-2 and TRBJ2-3, with a tentative D call TRBD2 (6 bases). The V gene lost 3 bases and the J gene lost 5 bases, with 6 bases spanning the gap. From germline, CDR1 is SGHTA and CDR2 FQGNSA. The CDR3 covers 12 residues. The CDR3 protein is CASSFSGDTQYF. Here the CDR3 DNA reads TGTGCCAGCAGCTTTAGCGGAGATACGCAGTATTTT.

The chain links TRBV9 to TRBJ2-7, with 12 bases fitting TRBD2. There are 15 residues in the CDR3. The V segment lost 2 bases and the J segment 3 bases; nucleotides outside the gene matches: 3. Germline CDR1 reads SGDLS; CDR2 reads YYNGEE. In DNA, the CDR3 is TGTGCCAGCAGCGTCCTAGCGGGAGGGAACTACGAGCAGTACTTC. Translated, it gives CASSVLAGGNYEQYF.

The rearrangement uses TRBV7-9 and TRBJ2-3; 12 nucleotides match TRBD2. Per the germline V gene, CDR1 is SEHNR and CDR2 is FQNEAQ (reference sequence). This CDR3 has 17 amino acids. Trimming cost V 3 bases and J 1 base; bases outside gene matches: 5. The CDR3 spells CASSFGLAGSRTDTQYF. The DNA for the CDR3 is TGTGCCAGCAGCTTCGGACTAGCGGGATCCCGCACAGATACGCAGTATTTT.

This clone was recorded many times. The genes are TRBV29-1 and TRBJ2-5, with D possibly matching TRBD2 (5 bases). The V and J ends lost 4 bases and 1 base respectively, with 13 bases between them. CDR3 size: 14 residues. Germline values: CDR1 SQVTM, CDR2 ANQGSEA. Here the CDR3 DNA reads TGCAGCGTTGCAGGCCAGGCGGGCCAAGAGACCCAGTACTTC. Amino acids: CSVAGQAGQETQYF.

In this sample, this clone turned up a few times. The rearrangement joins TRBV30 to TRBJ2-7; tentatively, D is TRBD2 (5 bases). This CDR3 has 14 residues. Per the germline V gene, CDR1 is GTSNPN and CDR2 is SVGIG (reference sequence). The V end lost 0 bases, the J end lost 10 bases, and 19 bases lay between the germline ends. The CDR3 is CAWSVSGVVVTQYF. DNA of the CDR3: TGTGCCTGGAGTGTGAGCGGTGTCGTTGTGACACAGTACTTC. The variable domain in full, with the rest retrieved from reference TRBV30 and TRBJ2-7, is SQTIHQWPATLVQPVGSPLSLECTVEGTSNPNLYWYRQAAGRGLQLLFYSVGIGQISSEVPQNLSASRPQDRQFILSSKKLLLSDSGFYLCAWSVSGVVVTQYFGPGTRLTVT.

This clone was detected many times. Other nucleotide sequences from this sample produce the same CDR3. The chain combines TRBV9 with TRBJ1-1, with D unresolved. The CDR3 covers 13 residues. Germline V gene data show CDR1 as SGDLS and CDR2 as YYNGEE. The germline V and J ends were trimmed by 3 bases and 1 base, with 7 bases remaining between them. The CDR3 region is CASSGTANTEAFF. The CDR3, as DNA: TGTGCCAGCAGCGGAACAGCGAACACTGAAGCTTTCTTT.

J is TRBJ1-1 and V is TRBV6-5; the D is unclear. Germline V gene lookup returns CDR1 MNHEY and CDR2 SVGAGI. Trimming left V 6 bases short and J 4 bases short, with 15 bases between. The CDR3 totals 14 residues. The CDR3 DNA reads as TGTGCCAGCAGCCGCGCGGTCTCGACCACTGAAGCTTTCTTT. Translating gives CASSRAVSTTEAFF.